The entry below gives a single TCR beta chain sequence along with its context. The data are from a study of OX40 agonist ivuxolimab in advanced cancers. Data came from immunoSEQ multiplex PCR; TCRdb stores just in-frame clones and leaves some out. Among around 70,000 clones listed, roughly 86% were seen once. The CDR3 contains 15 residues. CDR1 and CDR2 from the germline V gene are MNHNY and SVGAGI (reference sequence). The ends lost 4 bases at V and 5 bases at J; junction bases unmatched: 7. The chain uses TRBV6-6 and TRBJ1-2, with 10 bases aligning to TRBD1. Sequenced here: CD4+ or CD8+ T cells sorted from blood, sampled in a trial of the OX40 agonist ivuxolimab. The clonotype was recovered from an adult with an advanced solid tumor such as melanoma, head and neck, liver or kidney cancer. The CDR3 nucleotides read TGTGCCAGCAGTTCGCTGACAGGGGGCGGTTATGGCTACACCTTC. Residues: CASSSLTGGGYGYTF.